This T cell receptor (beta chain) was recovered during a study of blood T cell repertoires in COVID-19. Study-wide context: Whether acute or convalescent, the COVID-19 samples came from the United States, Italy and Spain. PBMCs, B-cell-depleted T cells, or T cells provided the cDNA or gDNA that made up the material.

In the original analysis: Reference gene primer amplification yielded estimated nucleated cell counts. Data came from immunoSEQ multiplex PCR; TCRdb stores just in-frame clones and leaves some out. The V and J calls and clone size are taken from that table; D and trimming were inferred from the DNA. This sample carries 70,000 to 95,000 clones, under 85% of them seen once, and the ten largest clones take about an eighth. This CDR3 has 15 amino acids. The V gene's germline CDR1 is SGDLS and CDR2 YYNGEE. The junction had 0 bases not matched to a gene; V was cut back by 3 bases and J by 3 bases. The receptor was derived from a human donor in a cohort sampled during active COVID-19. The V call is TRBV9, the J call TRBJ2-2; 12 bases agree with TRBD2. The sequencing sample was made of peripheral blood. CDR3 DNA: TGTGCCAGCAGCGCTAGCGGGGGGGACACCGGGGAGCTGTTTTTT. Protein: CASSASGGDTGELFF.